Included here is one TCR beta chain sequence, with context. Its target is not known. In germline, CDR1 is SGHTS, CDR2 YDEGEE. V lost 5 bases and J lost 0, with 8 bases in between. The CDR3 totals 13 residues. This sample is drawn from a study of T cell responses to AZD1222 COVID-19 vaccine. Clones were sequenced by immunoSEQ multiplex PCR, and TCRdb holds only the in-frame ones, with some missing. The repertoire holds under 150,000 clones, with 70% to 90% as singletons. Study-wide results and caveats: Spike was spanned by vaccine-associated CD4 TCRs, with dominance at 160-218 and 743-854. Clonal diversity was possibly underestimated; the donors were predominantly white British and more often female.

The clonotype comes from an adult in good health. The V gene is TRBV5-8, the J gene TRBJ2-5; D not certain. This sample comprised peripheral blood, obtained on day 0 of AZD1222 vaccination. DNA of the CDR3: TGTGCCAGCAGGTCCTACTACCAAGAGACCCAGTACTTC. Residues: CASRSYYQETQYF.